The 6 T cell receptor beta chains below come from one sample, sequenced in a study of T cell repertoires in cytomegalovirus infection. Each CDR3 protein is one row after TCRdb ran MiXCR on the reads. The sample contains over 450,000 distinct CDR3 sequences, roughly 10% of which appear only once. Sequencing used PBMCs. Receptor source: a human donor in good health (CMV status not recorded). Some clones in this sample may be carry-over from other donors' samples.

This sequence joins TRBV7-2 and TRBJ1-2; 7 bases align to TRBD1. The V gene's germline CDR1 is SGHTA and CDR2 FQGNSA. The V gene end was trimmed by 1 base and the J gene end by 7 bases; junction bases not matched to a gene: 9. There are 15 residues in the CDR3. The CDR3: CASSLGEGARSGYTF. The CDR3 DNA sequence: TGTGCCAGCAGCTTAGGGGAGGGGGCGCGAAGTGGCTACACCTTC.

The V call is TRBV10-3, the J call TRBJ2-2; 7 bases are shared with TRBD1. The CDR3 extends over 17 amino acids. Trimming cost V 2 bases and J 0 bases; bases outside gene matches: 6. CDR1 ENHRY and CDR2 SYGVKD come from the germline V gene. For the CDR3, the DNA is TGTGCCATCAGTGAGCCTCGGACAGGAGCGAACACCGGGGAGCTGTTTTTT. Residues: CAISEPRTGANTGELFF.

In regard to this clonotype: This likely traces to a read error, being one base from a far larger clone. This chain links TRBV9 with TRBJ2-2; no definite D call. The CDR3 length is 12 residues. Germline V lookup: CDR1 SGDLS, CDR2 YYNGEE. The germline V and J ends were trimmed by 0 bases and 3 bases, with 0 bases remaining between them. As DNA, the CDR3 is TGTGCCAGCAGCGTAGACACCGGGGAGCTGTTTTTT. This gives the protein CASSVDTGELFF.

This clonotype was detected ten times or more. The chain uses TRBV10-3 and TRBJ1-5; D not resolved. The germline CDR1 and CDR2 sequences are ENHRY and SYGVKD. Deletions cut 4 bases from V and 0 bases from J, with 10 bases between. This CDR3 is built from 15 residues. CDR3 DNA: TGTGCCATCAGTGGGTCGGGGTATAGCAATCAGCCCCAGCATTTT. This sequence encodes CAISGSGYSNQPQHF.

This clonotype showed up many times. The chain has TRBV5-6 and TRBJ1-5, with 9 bases matching TRBD1. The CDR3 has 16 residues. From germline, CDR1 is SGHDT and CDR2 YYEEEE. V lost 3 bases, J lost 7 bases, and 11 bases stayed unmatched. The CDR3 bases are TGTGCCAGCAGCTCCGGGTTTACAGGGGGCTGGCAGCCCCAGCATTTT. It translates to CASSSGFTGGWQPQHF.

For this clonotype: A read error may be the cause here, since a much bigger clone is one base away. This sequence joins TRBV18 and TRBJ1-4; D is unresolved. The V end was cut by 1 base, the J end by 4 bases, with 10 bases between. The CDR3 length is 15 residues. Germline V gene sequence: CDR1 KGHSH, CDR2 LQKENI. CDR3 in DNA: TGTGCCAGCTCACCACGGGTACAGAGTAATGAAAAACTGTTTTTT. This sequence encodes CASSPRVQSNEKLFF.